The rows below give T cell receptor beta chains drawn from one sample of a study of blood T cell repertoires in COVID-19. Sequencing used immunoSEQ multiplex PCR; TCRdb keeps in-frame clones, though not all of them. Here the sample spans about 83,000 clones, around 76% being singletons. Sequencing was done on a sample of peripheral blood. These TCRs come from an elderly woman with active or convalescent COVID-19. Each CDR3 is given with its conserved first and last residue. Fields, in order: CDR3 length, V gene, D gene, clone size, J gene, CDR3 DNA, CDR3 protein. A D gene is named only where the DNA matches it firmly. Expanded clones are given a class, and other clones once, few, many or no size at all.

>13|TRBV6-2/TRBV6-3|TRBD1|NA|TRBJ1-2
TGTGCCAGCAGTACCGGACAGGGACTTGGCTACACCTTC
CASSTGQGLGYTF
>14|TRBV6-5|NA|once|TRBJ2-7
TGTGCCAGCAGTCGGGAGCCACAGGGGTGGGAGCAGTACTTC
CASSREPQGWEQYF
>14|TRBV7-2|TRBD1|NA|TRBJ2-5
TGTGCCAGCAGCTTCTCAGGGGGCGCGGAGACCCAGTACTTC
CASSFSGGAETQYF
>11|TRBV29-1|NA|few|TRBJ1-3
TGCAGCTCGACAGCTGGAAACACCATATATTTT
CSSTAGNTIYF
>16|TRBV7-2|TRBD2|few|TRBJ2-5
TGTGCCAGCAGCTTAAGTCCCCCGGGAGGGGGAGAGACCCAGTACTTC
CASSLSPPGGGETQYF
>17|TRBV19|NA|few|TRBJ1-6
TGTGCCAGTAGTCCCCGGGTTTCTAGTACCTATAATTCACCCCTCCACTTT
CASSPRVSSTYNSPLHF
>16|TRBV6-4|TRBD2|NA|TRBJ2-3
TGTGCCAGCAGTGACGTTTACGGGGGGTCCGCAGATACGCAGTATTTT
CASSDVYGGSADTQYF
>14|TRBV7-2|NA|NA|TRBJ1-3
TGTGCCAGCAGCTTTGGGGGGGACCGAAACACCATATATTTT
CASSFGGDRNTIYF
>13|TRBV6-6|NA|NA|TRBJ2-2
TGTGCCCTTACTGAGAGAGAAACCGGGGAGCTGTTTTTT
CALTERETGELFF
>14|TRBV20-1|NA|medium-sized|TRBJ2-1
TGCAGTGCTAGTGATCTCGTATCCTACAATGAGCAGTTCTTC
CSASDLVSYNEQFF
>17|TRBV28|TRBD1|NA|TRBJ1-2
TGTGCCAGCAGCCAACACCCGGGACAGGGGCCGGCTATACGCTACACCTTC
CASSQHPGQGPAIRYTF
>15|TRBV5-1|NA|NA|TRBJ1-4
TGCGCCAGCAGCGCGGGACTGGGACCTCATGAAAAACTGTTTTTT
CASSAGLGPHEKLFF
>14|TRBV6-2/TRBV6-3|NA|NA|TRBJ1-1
TGTGCCAGCAGTGGCGGGGGGCGAAACACTGAAGCTTTCTTT
CASSGGGRNTEAFF
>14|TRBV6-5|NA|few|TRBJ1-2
TGTGCCAGCAGTCCCTCGACGACAGGTGACGGCTACACCTTC
CASSPSTTGDGYTF
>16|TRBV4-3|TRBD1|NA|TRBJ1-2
TGCGCCAGCAGCCAAGGCCTCGCGCAGGGGGCCTATGGCTACACCTTC
CASSQGLAQGAYGYTF
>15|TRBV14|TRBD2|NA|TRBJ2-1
TGTGCCAGCAGCCAAGGCCTAGCGGGGAGGAATGAGCAGTTCTTC
CASSQGLAGRNEQFF
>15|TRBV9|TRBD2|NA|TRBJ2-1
TGTGCCAGCAGCGCAAGCGGGGGTGGTTACAATGAGCAGTTCTTC
CASSASGGGYNEQFF
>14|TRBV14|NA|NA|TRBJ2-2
TGTGCCAGCAGCTATGGCAGGAACACCGGGGAGCTGTTTTTT
CASSYGRNTGELFF
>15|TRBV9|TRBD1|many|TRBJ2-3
TGTGCCAGCAGCCCGGACAGGGGCGCGGGAGATACGCAGTATTTT
CASSPDRGAGDTQYF
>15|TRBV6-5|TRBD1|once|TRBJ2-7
TGTGCCAGCAGTTACCTAGGACAGGGATCTTCCGAGCAGTACTTC
CASSYLGQGSSEQYF
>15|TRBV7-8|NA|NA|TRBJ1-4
TGTGCCAGCAGCTTGGGGACACTGACTAATGAAAAACTGTTTTTT
CASSLGTLTNEKLFF
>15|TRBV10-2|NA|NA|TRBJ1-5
TGCGCCAGCAGTGAGGACCCCGAGGGTGATCAGCCCCAGCATTTT
CASSEDPEGDQPQHF
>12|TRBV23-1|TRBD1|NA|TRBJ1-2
TGCGCCAGCAGTACAGGGGGCAGTGGCTACACCTTC
CASSTGGSGYTF
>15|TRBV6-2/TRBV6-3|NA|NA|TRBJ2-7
TGTGCCAGCAGGCCTTCGTTGCAGGGTGAATACGAGCAGTACTTC
CASRPSLQGEYEQYF
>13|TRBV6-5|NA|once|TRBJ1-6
TGTGCCAGTCAGAGGAGCGTTAATTCACCCCTCCACTTT
CASQRSVNSPLHF
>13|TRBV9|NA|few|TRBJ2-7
TGTGCCAGCAGCGTAGATAGCGTGAGCGAGCAGTACTTC
CASSVDSVSEQYF
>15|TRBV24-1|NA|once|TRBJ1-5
TGTGCCACCAGTAAGCTCAGGGGTGGCAATCAGCCCCAGCATTTT
CATSKLRGGNQPQHF
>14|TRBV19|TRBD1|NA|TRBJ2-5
TGTGCCAGTAGTATGACAGGGGGGCAAGAGACCCAGTACTTC
CASSMTGGQETQYF
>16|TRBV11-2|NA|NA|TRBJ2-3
TGTGCCAGCAGCTTAAGAGGCCGGGGAGGCACAGATACGCAGTATTTT
CASSLRGRGGTDTQYF
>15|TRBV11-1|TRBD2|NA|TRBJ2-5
TGTGCCAGCAGCGAGACTAGCGGGGGGACAGAGACCCAGTACTTC
CASSETSGGTETQYF
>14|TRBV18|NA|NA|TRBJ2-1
TGTGCCAGCTCACCCGAGTGGGGAGAGAATGAGCAGTTCTTC
CASSPEWGENEQFF
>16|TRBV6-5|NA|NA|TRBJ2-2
TGTGCCAGCAGTTATTGGAGGGAAGGGTTCACCGGGGAGCTGTTTTTT
CASSYWREGFTGELFF
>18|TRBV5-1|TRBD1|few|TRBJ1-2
TGCGCCAGCAGCTTGGCTTCACAGGGGGTTGTAGCTAACTATGGCTACACCTTC
CASSLASQGVVANYGYTF
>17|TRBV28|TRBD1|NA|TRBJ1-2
TGTGCCAGCACCACCCCGACAGGGGGCGCGTTTACCTATGGCTACACCTTC
CASTTPTGGAFTYGYTF
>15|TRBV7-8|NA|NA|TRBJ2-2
TGTGCCAGCATCCGGGACACGTGGGGGGAGGGGGAGCTGTTTTTT
CASIRDTWGEGELFF
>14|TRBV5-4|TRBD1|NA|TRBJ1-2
TGTGCCAGCAGCTTGAACCAGGGGGCGGGCGGCTACACCTTC
CASSLNQGAGGYTF
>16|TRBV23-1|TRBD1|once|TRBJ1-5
TGCGCCAGCAGTCTGGCCGGGACAGGGACCAATCAGCCCCAGCATTTT
CASSLAGTGTNQPQHF
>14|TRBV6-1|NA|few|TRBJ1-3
TGTGCCAGCAGTGAAGGGAGGACTGGAAACACCATATATTTT
CASSEGRTGNTIYF
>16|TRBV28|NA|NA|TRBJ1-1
TGTGCCAGCAGTTTAATAGGGGCAGGTACTCAAACTGAAGCTTTCTTT
CASSLIGAGTQTEAFF
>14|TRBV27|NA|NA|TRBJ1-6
TGTGCCAGCAGTTTACAGGGGACAAATTCACCCCTCCACTTT
CASSLQGTNSPLHF